This is a list of T cell receptor beta chains from one sample in a study of identifying expanded T cells in peripheral blood. The data were produced by immunoSEQ multiplex PCR, yet TCRdb's version contains in-frame clones alone and is incomplete. The sample contains approximately 90,000 clones, roughly 86% of which appear only once. The sample taken for sequencing was blood. All receptors derive from a person aged 18-69 years in good health. CDR3s include the opening cysteine and the closing phenylalanine or tryptophan. The order of the fields is clone size, D gene, CDR3 length, J gene, V gene, CDR3 DNA, CDR3 protein. A D gene is named only where the DNA matches it firmly. Expanded clones get a size class; other rows say once, few or many, or leave the size out.

size: .
D: .
length: 13
J: TRBJ2-7
V: TRBV4-1
DNA: TGCGCCAGCAGCCAAGGACACGGGGCCGAGCAGTACTTC
CDR3: CASSQGHGAEQYF

size: .
D: .
length: 12
J: TRBJ1-1
V: TRBV5-1
DNA: TGCGCCAGCAGCCCCCACCAGGGGGAAGCTTTCTTT
CDR3: CASSPHQGEAFF

size: .
D: .
length: 14
J: TRBJ1-2
V: TRBV11-2
DNA: TGTGCCAGCAGCTTAGACAGGCGCCCTTCTGGCTACACCTTC
CDR3: CASSLDRRPSGYTF

size: .
D: TRBD1
length: 14
J: TRBJ1-1
V: TRBV2
DNA: TGTGCCAGCAGTGAGTCGGACAGGGGGACTGAAGCTTTCTTT
CDR3: CASSESDRGTEAFF

size: .
D: .
length: 17
J: TRBJ1-1
V: TRBV7-9
DNA: TGTGCCAGCAGCTTAGGCCGGGGGCGAAAATTGAACACTGAAGCTTTCTTT
CDR3: CASSLGRGRKLNTEAFF

size: .
D: .
length: 16
J: TRBJ1-5
V: TRBV11-2
DNA: TGTGCCAGCAGCCCCGGGACGGTCAATAGCAATCAGCCCCAGCATTTT
CDR3: CASSPGTVNSNQPQHF

size: .
D: TRBD1
length: 15
J: TRBJ2-1
V: TRBV18
DNA: TGTGCCAGCTCACCGGGACAGGGGTCCTACAATGAGCAGTTCTTC
CDR3: CASSPGQGSYNEQFF

size: .
D: .
length: 13
J: TRBJ2-7
V: TRBV21-1
DNA: TGTGCCAGCCCCGGCAGGGGTGACTACGAGCAGTACTTC
CDR3: CASPGRGDYEQYF

size: .
D: .
length: 14
J: TRBJ2-5
V: TRBV15
DNA: TGTGCCACCAGCAGAGGCACATCATGGGAGACCCAGTACTTC
CDR3: CATSRGTSWETQYF

size: .
D: .
length: 14
J: TRBJ2-7
V: TRBV5-4
DNA: TGTGCCAGCAGCTGGGGGCGTCGACCCTCCGAGCAGTACTTC
CDR3: CASSWGRRPSEQYF

size: .
D: .
length: 15
J: TRBJ2-2
V: TRBV6-6
DNA: TGTGCCAGCATGCCACCGGGGCAGACCACCGGGGAGCTGTTTTTT
CDR3: CASMPPGQTTGELFF

size: .
D: .
length: 12
J: TRBJ1-4
V: TRBV28
DNA: TGTGCCAGCAGTTTTCTTGGTGAAAAACTGTTTTTT
CDR3: CASSFLGEKLFF

size: .
D: TRBD2
length: 15
J: TRBJ2-2
V: TRBV5-6
DNA: TGTGCCAGCAGCCCTCTAGCGGGGAACACCGGGGAGCTGTTTTTT
CDR3: CASSPLAGNTGELFF

size: .
D: .
length: 12
J: TRBJ2-7
V: TRBV7-2
DNA: TGTGCCAGCAGCTTAGAGGCCTACGAGCAGTACTTC
CDR3: CASSLEAYEQYF

size: .
D: TRBD1
length: 17
J: TRBJ1-5
V: TRBV15
DNA: TGTGCCACCAGCAGGCTGCGGGGACAGGGGGTCAATCAGCCCCAGCATTTT
CDR3: CATSRLRGQGVNQPQHF

size: few
D: .
length: 15
J: TRBJ2-3
V: TRBV6-4
DNA: TGTGCCAGCAGCGAGCGGTCAGGGGGCACAGATACGCAGTATTTT
CDR3: CASSERSGGTDTQYF

size: .
D: .
length: 14
J: TRBJ2-7
V: TRBV5-1
DNA: TGCGCCAGCAGCTTGGGTTCCCACGAAAACGAGCAGTACTTC
CDR3: CASSLGSHENEQYF

size: .
D: TRBD1
length: 15
J: TRBJ2-2
V: TRBV5-1
DNA: TGCGCCAGCAGCTCTGACAGGGTAGAAGACGGGGAGCTGTTTTTT
CDR3: CASSSDRVEDGELFF

size: few
D: .
length: 12
J: TRBJ1-4
V: TRBV6-4
DNA: TGTGCCAGCGTGAAAACAGGGAAAAAACTGTTTTTT
CDR3: CASVKTGKKLFF

size: .
D: .
length: 16
J: TRBJ1-3
V: TRBV6-1
DNA: TGTGCCAGCAGTGAAGCGGAGGGGACTGGTGGAAACACCATATATTTT
CDR3: CASSEAEGTGGNTIYF

size: once
D: .
length: 16
J: TRBJ1-3
V: TRBV28
DNA: TGTGCCAGCAGTTTATTTCCGGGGGTGGCTGGAAACACCATATATTTT
CDR3: CASSLFPGVAGNTIYF

size: .
D: TRBD2
length: 15
J: TRBJ2-5
V: TRBV5-8
DNA: TGTGCCAGCAGCCCCCGGGACTACTCTCAAGAGACCCAGTACTTC
CDR3: CASSPRDYSQETQYF

size: .
D: .
length: 14
J: TRBJ2-7
V: TRBV19
DNA: TGTGCCAGTAGTATAGCCGGACCGCGAAAGGAGCAGTACTTC
CDR3: CASSIAGPRKEQYF

size: .
D: .
length: 12
J: TRBJ2-3
V: TRBV7-2
DNA: TGTGCCAGCAGCTCATACACAGATACGCAGTATTTT
CDR3: CASSSYTDTQYF

size: few
D: .
length: 14
J: TRBJ1-5
V: TRBV10-2
DNA: TGCGCCAGCAGCCGGACGGATAGCAATCAGCCCCAGCATTTT
CDR3: CASSRTDSNQPQHF

size: .
D: .
length: 13
J: TRBJ2-7
V: TRBV5-1
DNA: TGCGCCAGCAGCTTGGGCCAGGAAAACGAGCAGTACTTC
CDR3: CASSLGQENEQYF

size: once
D: .
length: 14
J: TRBJ2-7
V: TRBV27
DNA: TGTGCCAGCAGTTTTTCCACAGATACGTCCGAGCAGTACTTC
CDR3: CASSFSTDTSEQYF

size: .
D: TRBD2
length: 16
J: TRBJ2-5
V: TRBV5-1
DNA: TGCGCCAGCAGCTACACCACTCTAGCGGGAGAGGAGACCCAGTACTTC
CDR3: CASSYTTLAGEETQYF

size: .
D: .
length: 14
J: TRBJ1-4
V: TRBV10-3
DNA: TGTGCCATCAGTGGGGGCAGGGGTGATGAAAAACTGTTTTTT
CDR3: CAISGGRGDEKLFF

size: .
D: TRBD1
length: 14
J: TRBJ2-7
V: TRBV9
DNA: TGTGCCAGCAGCGGCCGGGACAGTGCCTACGAGCAGTACTTC
CDR3: CASSGRDSAYEQYF

size: .
D: TRBD2
length: 18
J: TRBJ2-2
V: TRBV5-1
DNA: TGCGCCAGCAGCCCCCCGCGACTAGCGGGAGGCTTAGGTGGGGAGCTGTTTTTT
CDR3: CASSPPRLAGGLGGELFF

size: .
D: TRBD2
length: 16
J: TRBJ2-3
V: TRBV27
DNA: TGTGCCAGCAGTTCCGGACTAGCGGGGATCTCAGATACGCAGTATTTT
CDR3: CASSSGLAGISDTQYF

size: once
D: .
length: 16
J: TRBJ1-2
V: TRBV9
DNA: TGTGCCAGCAGCGTAGATGGGCAGGCTTATAGGACTGGCTACACCTTC
CDR3: CASSVDGQAYRTGYTF

size: .
D: .
length: 16
J: TRBJ1-6
V: TRBV14
DNA: TGTGCCAGCAGCCAAGAGAGACTCGCGAAGAATTCACCCCTCCACTTT
CDR3: CASSQERLAKNSPLHF

size: .
D: TRBD2
length: 15
J: TRBJ2-7
V: TRBV7-9
DNA: TGTGCCAGCAGCTTAGACGGGAGGTCGGGTGACGAGCAGTACTTC
CDR3: CASSLDGRSGDEQYF

size: .
D: .
length: 14
J: TRBJ1-5
V: TRBV19
DNA: TGTGCCAGTAGTACCTACTCCGACAATCAGCCCCAGCATTTT
CDR3: CASSTYSDNQPQHF

size: .
D: TRBD1
length: 15
J: TRBJ1-5
V: TRBV19
DNA: TGTGCCAGTAGTGTCGGGACAGGGGGAAATCAGCCCCAGCATTTT
CDR3: CASSVGTGGNQPQHF

size: .
D: TRBD1
length: 14
J: TRBJ2-3
V: TRBV5-1
DNA: TGCGCCAGCAGCTTGTACAGGGGTGCAGATACGCAGTATTTT
CDR3: CASSLYRGADTQYF

size: .
D: TRBD1
length: 12
J: TRBJ2-7
V: TRBV7-9
DNA: TGTGCCAGCAGCTCGACAGGGGGCGAGCAGTACTTC
CDR3: CASSSTGGEQYF

size: .
D: .
length: 14
J: TRBJ2-1
V: TRBV19
DNA: TGTGCCAGTAGTATCGCCAACTCCTATAATGAGCAGTTCTTC
CDR3: CASSIANSYNEQFF

size: .
D: TRBD1
length: 13
J: TRBJ2-1
V: TRBV29-1
DNA: TGCAGCGTAAAAAACCGGGACAGAGGTGAGCAGTTCTTC
CDR3: CSVKNRDRGEQFF

size: .
D: .
length: 13
J: TRBJ1-5
V: TRBV30
DNA: TGTGCCTGGAGTCCTACGGGGAATCAGCCCCAGCATTTT
CDR3: CAWSPTGNQPQHF

size: .
D: TRBD1
length: 13
J: TRBJ2-7
V: TRBV9
DNA: TGTGCCAGCAGCATGACAGGGGTCGACGAGCAGTACTTC
CDR3: CASSMTGVDEQYF

size: .
D: .
length: 15
J: TRBJ1-5
V: TRBV27
DNA: TGTGCCAGCAGTTTGGGGACATCTTCTAATCAGCCCCAGCATTTT
CDR3: CASSLGTSSNQPQHF

size: .
D: TRBD1
length: 16
J: TRBJ1-4
V: TRBV6-1
DNA: TGTGCCAGCAGTGAAGCGCTAGGGACAGGGAATGAAAAACTGTTTTTT
CDR3: CASSEALGTGNEKLFF

size: .
D: .
length: 19
J: TRBJ2-7
V: TRBV5-1
DNA: TGCGCCAGCAGCTTGATACAGCGGTCTTGGTCCGGGAGCTCCTACGAGCAGTACTTC
CDR3: CASSLIQRSWSGSSYEQYF

size: .
D: .
length: 13
J: TRBJ2-2
V: TRBV2
DNA: TGTGCCAGCAGTACCGGGGAGACCGGGGAGCTGTTTTTT
CDR3: CASSTGETGELFF

size: .
D: TRBD1
length: 15
J: TRBJ1-4
V: TRBV9
DNA: TGTGCCAGCAGCGTAGAAGGGACAGCTAATGAAAAACTGTTTTTT
CDR3: CASSVEGTANEKLFF

size: .
D: .
length: 12
J: TRBJ1-2
V: TRBV29-1
DNA: TGCAGCGTCGGGCATGGGAGTGATGGCTACACCTTC
CDR3: CSVGHGSDGYTF

size: .
D: TRBD2
length: 16
J: TRBJ2-1
V: TRBV6-1
DNA: TGTGCCAGCAGTGAAGCAGATGCGGGGGGATACAATGAGCAGTTCTTC
CDR3: CASSEADAGGYNEQFF